This TCR beta chain is drawn from a study of T-cell memory formation after mild COVID-19. Broader study findings: Some clones that responded were present in memory (sampled pre-infection), which suggests cross-reactive memory joined. Shrinking CD4+ clones resided mostly in CM and EM, and CD8+ ones in EMRA.

Concerning this clonotype: The antigen remains unidentified.

Constant-segment primers were used for 5'RACE, and the resulting TCR alpha and TCR beta cDNA libraries carried sample barcodes and UMIs. TCRdb fed the 5' RACE reads into MiXCR, producing one record per CDR3 protein. The table has about 360,000 distinct CDR3 sequences, approximately 14% seen once; the top ten hold about 22%. The specimen was PBMCs or a T cell subset sorted from them (not recorded which). The TCR comes from a man younger than 30 who had mild COVID-19 (a few samples of this study predate the infection). Cell type and time point are not known.

The CDR3 here is CASSPFGRTEKLFF. CDR3 bases: TGTGCCAGCAGCCCTTTCGGCCGGACGGAAAAACTGTTTTTT. The chain uses TRBV7-2 and TRBJ1-4; D call uncertain. Germline V gives CDR1 SGHTA, CDR2 FQGNSA. The CDR3 is 14 amino acids. Trimming removed 5 bases from V and 8 bases from J, with 15 bases in between.